The 19 T cell receptor beta chains below were found in one sample sequenced in a study of CD8 T cells in ankylosing spondylitis. TCRdb independently ran MiXCR on the 5' RACE reads; one entry per CDR3 protein. Of roughly 40,000 distinct CDR3 sequences listed, approximately 9.9% were seen once; the top ten hold 1.3% to 1.5%. Sequenced input: blood, either unsorted or a sorted T cell fraction (not recorded which). Every receptor here comes from a male donor with ankylosing spondylitis or in good health (not recorded which).

This clonotype was recorded many times. The V call is TRBV12-3 or TRBV12-4, the J call TRBJ2-5, with D possibly matching TRBD2 (5 bases). The V and J ends lost 4 bases and 1 base respectively, with 7 bases between them. This CDR3 is 13 amino acids long. The CDR3 nucleotides are TGTGCCAGCAGTTCGGACTCCCAAGAGACCCAGTACTTC. This translates into CASSSDSQETQYF.

This clonotype was observed a handful of times. The chain employs TRBV5-1 and TRBJ2-5; D is undetermined. The CDR3 is made up of 13 amino acids. V lost 4 bases and J lost 6, with 13 bases in between. CDR1 and CDR2 (germline): SGHRS, YFSETQ. CDR3 DNA sequence: TGCGCCAGCAGCCCTGACACACCCCAGACCCAGTACTTC. It is translated as CASSPDTPQTQYF.

The chain has TRBV5-6 and TRBJ1-1, with a weak D call TRBD1 (6 bases). Germline V gives CDR1 SGHDT, CDR2 YYEEEE. V shed 0 bases and J shed 10 bases, with 10 bases lying between them. This CDR3 spans 12 amino acids. The CDR3 spells CASSLEGRGAFF. The CDR3 DNA is TGTGCCAGCAGCTTGGAGGGCAGGGGAGCTTTCTTT.

The V and J genes are TRBV11-2 and TRBJ1-6, with a tentative D call TRBD1 (5 bases). The CDR3 is 16 amino acids. The V gene's germline CDR1 is SGHAT and CDR2 FQNNGV. Trimming took off 5 bases at V and 7 bases at J, with 18 bases between the two ends. The CDR3 DNA reads as TGTGCCAGCAGCGTGGTGGGGGGGGTTAGGAATTCACCCCTCCACTTT. Its translation: CASSVVGGVRNSPLHF. Full variable domain (rest looked up from reference TRBV11-2 and TRBJ1-6): EAGVAQSPRYKIIEKRQSVAFWCNPISGHATLYWYQQILGQGPKLLIQFQNNGVVDDSQLPKDRFSAERLKGVDSTLKIQPAKLEDSAVYLCASSVVGGVRNSPLHFGNGTRLTVT.

There are many counts of this clonotype. The rearrangement joins TRBV5-1 to TRBJ2-5; D is perhaps TRBD1 (5 bases). V dropped 2 bases and J dropped 1 base, with 9 bases sitting between them. The germline gives CDR1 SGHRS, CDR2 YFSETQ. CDR3 length: 14 residues. The CDR3 loop reads CASSFPQGQETQYF. CDR3 DNA: TGCGCCAGCAGCTTCCCCCAGGGCCAAGAGACCCAGTACTTC. Based on the CDR3 plus reference TRBV5-1 and TRBJ2-5, the full variable domain is KAGVTQTPRYLIKTRGQQVTLSCSPISGHRSVSWYQQTPGQGLQFLFEYFSETQRNKGNFPGRFSGRQFSNSRSEMNVSTLELGDSALYLCASSFPQGQETQYFGPGTRLLVL.

Only a few counts were recorded for this clonotype. J is TRBJ1-3 and V is TRBV5-1; TRBD1 is a possible D gene (5 bases). CDR3 size: 14 residues. V was clipped by 6 bases and J by 0 bases, with 10 bases between them. The V gene's germline CDR1 is SGHRS and CDR2 YFSETQ. The DNA of the CDR3 is TGCGCCAGCACCCCAGGGAACTCTGGAAACACCATATATTTT. Its translation: CASTPGNSGNTIYF.

Many counts were recorded for this clonotype. The chain employs TRBV5-1 and TRBJ2-7; 8 positions match TRBD1. Losses at the gene ends were 4 bases for V and 6 bases for J; bases not matched to a gene: 15. Per germline, CDR1 SGHRS and CDR2 YFSETQ. The CDR3 contains 16 residues. CDR3: CASSPRIGQGTAEQYF. The CDR3 bases are TGCGCCAGCAGCCCTCGAATTGGACAGGGAACGGCCGAGCAGTACTTC. The full variable domain, in which reference TRBV5-1 and TRBJ2-7 provide the parts outside the CDR3, is KAGVTQTPRYLIKTRGQQVTLSCSPISGHRSVSWYQQTPGQGLQFLFEYFSETQRNKGNFPGRFSGRQFSNSRSEMNVSTLELGDSALYLCASSPRIGQGTAEQYFGPGTRLTVT.

This clonotype occurred many times. The V gene is TRBV7-9, the J gene TRBJ2-7; no definite D call. CDR1 SEHNR and CDR2 FQNEAQ come from the germline V gene (reference sequence). Between the trimmed V and J ends, which lost 5 bases and 3 bases, there was a span of 14 bases. The CDR3 is 14 residues long. This CDR3 is CASSPRVGSYEQYF. The CDR3 DNA reads TGTGCCAGCAGCCCACGTGTTGGCAGCTACGAGCAGTACTTC.

Note on this clonotype: This may come from a read error, since a much larger clone is one base off. The chain employs TRBV7-8 and TRBJ2-7, with D perhaps TRBD1 (5 bases). The ends were cut back, 3 bases at V and 2 bases at J, with 8 bases in the middle. Per the germline V gene, CDR1 is SGHVS and CDR2 is FQNEAQ. The CDR3 totals 13 residues. The CDR3 region has the DNA TGTGCCAGCAGCTTGCCCAGGGCCTACGAGCAGTACTTC. Translated, it gives CASSLPRAYEQYF. The full variable domain, rest sourced from reference TRBV7-8 and TRBJ2-7, is GAGVSQSPRYKVAKRGQDVALRCDPISGHVSLFWYQQALGQGPEFLTYFQNEAQLDKSGLPSDRFFAERPEGSVSTLKIQRTQQEDSAVYLCASSLPRAYEQYFGPGTRLTVT.

In its sample, this clonotype ranks as medium-sized. The chain links TRBV9 to TRBJ1-3; D not resolved. Trimming cost V 0 bases and J 0 bases, with 4 bases left between them. Germline CDR1 is SGDLS and CDR2 is YYNGEE. The CDR3 consists of 14 residues. For the CDR3, the DNA is TGTGCCAGCAGCGTAGGGATCTCTGGAAACACCATATATTTT. This encodes CASSVGISGNTIYF.

This sequence joins TRBV12-3 or TRBV12-4 and TRBJ2-3; a possible D gene is TRBD2 (5 bases). V was shortened by 5 bases and J by 0 bases, with 15 bases between the two germline ends. The CDR3 consists of 16 residues. Here the CDR3 DNA reads TGTGCCAGCAGTCCCGGACTGACATTAAGCACAGATACGCAGTATTTT. Amino acid sequence: CASSPGLTLSTDTQYF.

This clonotype was recorded many times. The chain recombines TRBV20-1 with TRBJ2-7; possibly TRBD1 for D (6 bases). This CDR3 contains 14 residues. Germline CDR1 is DFQATT and CDR2 is SNEGSKA (reference sequence). The ends were cut back, 6 bases at V and 0 bases at J, with 15 bases in the middle. The CDR3 here is CSAGQNPRSYEQYF. Here the CDR3 DNA reads TGCAGTGCCGGACAGAATCCCCGCTCCTACGAGCAGTACTTC.

This clonotype turned up a few times. Germline and junction disagree at one end, which may indicate a read error. The gene calls are TRBV6-1 and TRBJ1-5; D might be TRBD1 (5 bases). The CDR3 contains 14 residues. Looked up from germline, CDR1 is MNHNS and CDR2 is SASEGT. The CDR3 DNA sequence: TGTGCCAGCAGGGAAGGGGCGCCGGATCAGCCCCAGCATTTT. Translation gives CASREGAPDQPQHF.

This clonotype was recorded many times. The chain is built from TRBV5-1 and TRBJ1-1, with a possible D match to TRBD1 (5 bases). The germline gives CDR1 SGHRS, CDR2 YFSETQ. V gave up 4 bases and J gave up 9 bases, with 13 bases separating them. The CDR3 contains 12 residues. The DNA for the CDR3 is TGCGCCAGCAGCATAGACAGTGAGCAAGCTTTCTTT. Encoded protein: CASSIDSEQAFF.

The rearrangement links TRBV29-1 to TRBJ2-1, with 11 nucleotides matching TRBD2. The CDR3 loop spans 13 amino acids. The germline V gene encodes CDR1 SQVTM and CDR2 ANQGSEA. Trimming cost V 3 bases and J 9 bases; bases outside gene matches: 4. The CDR3 sequence: CSVELGTSGEQFF. CDR3 DNA: TGCAGCGTTGAGCTCGGGACTAGCGGTGAGCAGTTCTTC.

In its sample, this clonotype was seen many times. J is TRBJ2-4 and V is TRBV28; no clear D gene. The length of the CDR3 is 17 residues. V was pared by 2 bases and J by 0 bases, with 14 bases between. Germline values: CDR1 MDHEN, CDR2 SYDVKM. CDR3 in DNA: TGTGCCAGCAGTTTAAAGCAAGTTGAACTAGCCAAAAACATTCAGTACTTC. The encoded protein is CASSLKQVELAKNIQYF.

This clonotype was seen ten or more times. The chain couples TRBV10-2 to TRBJ1-5; D not certain. CDR1 and CDR2 (germline): WSHSY, SAAADI. This CDR3 is 16 amino acids long. V was shortened by 7 bases and J by 0 bases, with 16 bases between the two germline ends. CDR3 sequence (DNA): TGCGCCAGCACGGGTGGGATGCCTTATAGCAATCAGCCCCAGCATTTT. This encodes CASTGGMPYSNQPQHF.

This clonotype was recorded at least ten times. The chain is built from TRBV12-3 or TRBV12-4 and TRBJ2-6; the D gene is possibly TRBD1 (5 bases). V was clipped by 1 base and J by 4 bases, with 11 bases between them. CDR3 size: 16 residues. The CDR3 DNA reads as TGTGCCAGCAGTTTAGTAGTGGGGCGCGGGGCCAACGTCCTGACTTTC. Its protein is CASSLVVGRGANVLTF.

This clonotype was recorded many times. The chain recombines TRBV18 with TRBJ1-5, with D maybe TRBD1 (5 bases). The length of the CDR3 is 16 residues. V dropped 5 bases and J dropped 3 bases, with 17 bases sitting between them. Germline assignment: CDR1 KGHSH and CDR2 LQKENI. In DNA, the CDR3 is TGTGCCAGCTCAGTCAGACCGGGACGGCACAATCAGCCCCAGCATTTT. Its protein product is CASSVRPGRHNQPQHF. Filled out from reference TRBV18 and TRBJ1-5, the complete variable domain reads NAGVMQNPRHLVRRRGQEARLRCSPMKGHSHVYWYRQLPEEGLKFMVYLQKENIIDESGMPKERFSAEFPKEGPSILRIQQVVRGDSAAYFCASSVRPGRHNQPQHFGDGTRLSIL.